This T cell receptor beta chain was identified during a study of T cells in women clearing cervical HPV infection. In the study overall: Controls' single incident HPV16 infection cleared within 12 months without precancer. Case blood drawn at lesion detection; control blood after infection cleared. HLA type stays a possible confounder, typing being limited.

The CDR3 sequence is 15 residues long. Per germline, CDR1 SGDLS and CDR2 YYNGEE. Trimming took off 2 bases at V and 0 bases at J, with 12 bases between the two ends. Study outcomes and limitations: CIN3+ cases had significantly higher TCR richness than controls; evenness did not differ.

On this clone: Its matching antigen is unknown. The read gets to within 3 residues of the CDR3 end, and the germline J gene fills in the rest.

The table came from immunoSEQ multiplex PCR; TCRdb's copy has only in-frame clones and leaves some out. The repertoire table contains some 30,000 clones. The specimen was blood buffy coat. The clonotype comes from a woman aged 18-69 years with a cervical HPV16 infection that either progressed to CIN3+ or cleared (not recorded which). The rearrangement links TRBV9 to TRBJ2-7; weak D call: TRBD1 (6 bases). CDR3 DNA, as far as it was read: TGTGCCAGCAGCGTGACAGGAGAGGGCTCCTACGAG. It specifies CASSVTGEGSYE. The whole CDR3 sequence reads CASSVTGEGSYEQYF.